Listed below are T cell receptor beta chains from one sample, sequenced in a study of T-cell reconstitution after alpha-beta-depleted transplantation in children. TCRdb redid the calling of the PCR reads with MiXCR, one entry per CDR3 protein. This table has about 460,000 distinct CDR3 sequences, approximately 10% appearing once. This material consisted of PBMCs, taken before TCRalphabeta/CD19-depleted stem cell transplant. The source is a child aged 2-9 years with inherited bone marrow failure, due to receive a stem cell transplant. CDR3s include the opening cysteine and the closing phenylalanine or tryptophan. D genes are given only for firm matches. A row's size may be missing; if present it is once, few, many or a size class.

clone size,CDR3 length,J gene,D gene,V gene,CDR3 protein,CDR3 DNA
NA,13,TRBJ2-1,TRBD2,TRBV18,CASSPGVAGEWFF,TGTGCCAGCTCCCCCGGAGTGGCGGGAGAGTGGTTCTTC
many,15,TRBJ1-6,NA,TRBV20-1,CSAQTQTAYNSPLHF,TGCAGTGCTCAAACCCAGACGGCCTATAATTCACCCCTCCACTTT
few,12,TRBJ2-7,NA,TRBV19,CASSIPGYEQYF,TGTGCCAGTAGTATTCCGGGATACGAGCAGTACTTC
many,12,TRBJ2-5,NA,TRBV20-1,CSARLAQETQYF,TGCAGTGCTAGGCTTGCGCAAGAGACCCAGTACTTC
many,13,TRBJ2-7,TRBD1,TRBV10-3,CAISLDRGYEQYF,TGTGCCATCAGTCTGGACAGGGGCTACGAGCAGTACTTC
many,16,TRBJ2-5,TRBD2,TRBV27,CASSPLQLAAQETQYF,TGTGCCAGCAGTCCCCTCCAACTAGCGGCCCAAGAGACCCAGTACTTC
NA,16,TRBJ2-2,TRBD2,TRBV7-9,CASSPMLAGGTGELFF,TGTGCCAGCAGTCCCATGTTGGCGGGGGGCACCGGGGAGCTGTTTTTT
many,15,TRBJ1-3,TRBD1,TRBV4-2,CASSQGDRSGNTIYF,TGTGCCAGCAGCCAAGGGGACAGGTCTGGAAACACCATATATTTT
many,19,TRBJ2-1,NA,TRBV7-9,CASSLPYPDSPQFGNEQFF,TGTGCCAGCAGCTTACCCTACCCCGACAGTCCACAGTTCGGCAATGAGCAGTTCTTC
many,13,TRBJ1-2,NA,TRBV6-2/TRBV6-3,CASSLVASYGYTF,TGTGCCAGCAGTCTTGTCGCATCTTATGGCTACACCTTC
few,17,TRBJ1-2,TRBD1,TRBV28,CASAYRDRVKVGYGYTF,TGTGCCAGCGCATACCGGGACAGGGTTAAGGTCGGCTATGGCTACACCTTC
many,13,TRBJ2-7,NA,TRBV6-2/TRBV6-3,CASQTGVSYEQYF,TGTGCCAGCCAAACGGGGGTATCCTACGAGCAGTACTTC
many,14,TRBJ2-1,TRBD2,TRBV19,CASSTSGSWDEQFF,TGTGCCAGTAGTACCAGCGGGAGTTGGGATGAGCAGTTCTTC
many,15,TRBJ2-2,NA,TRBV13,CASSLGLGGTGELFF,TGTGCCAGCAGCTTAGGGCTAGGAGGCACCGGGGAGCTGTTTTTT
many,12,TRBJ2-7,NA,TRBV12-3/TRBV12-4,CASSEGSYEQYF,TGTGCCAGCAGTGAGGGTTCCTACGAGCAGTACTTC
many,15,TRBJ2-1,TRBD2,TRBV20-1,CSARGASGGYNEQFF,TGCAGTGCTAGGGGGGCTAGCGGGGGGTACAATGAGCAGTTCTTC
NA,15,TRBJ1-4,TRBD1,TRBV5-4,CASSKGTGRNEKLFF,TGTGCCAGCAGCAAAGGGACAGGGAGGAATGAAAAACTGTTTTTT
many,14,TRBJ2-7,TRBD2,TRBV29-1,CSVARGRADDEQYF,TGCAGCGTTGCGCGCGGGAGGGCCGACGACGAGCAGTACTTC
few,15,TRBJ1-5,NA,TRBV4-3,CASSPGRQGGQPQHF,TGCGCCAGCAGCCCGGGAAGGCAGGGCGGGCAGCCCCAGCATTTT
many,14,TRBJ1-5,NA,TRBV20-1,CSASRPYSNQPQHF,TGCAGTGCCAGCAGACCGTATAGCAATCAGCCCCAGCATTTT
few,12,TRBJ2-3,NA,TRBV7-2,CASSRGGGTQYF,TGTGCCAGCAGCCGAGGGGGAGGTACGCAGTATTTT
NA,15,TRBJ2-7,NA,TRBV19,CASSIGAGRSYEQYF,TGTGCCAGTAGTATAGGAGCAGGGCGCTCCTACGAGCAGTACTTC
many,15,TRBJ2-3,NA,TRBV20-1,CSARGQGGGTDTQYF,TGCAGTGCTAGGGGTCAGGGAGGAGGCACAGATACGCAGTATTTT
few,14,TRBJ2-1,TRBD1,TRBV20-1,CSAQTDRGYNEQFF,TGCAGTGCTCAGACCGACAGGGGTTACAATGAGCAGTTCTTC
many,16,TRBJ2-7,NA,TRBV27,CASSSRRRLDLYEQYF,TGTGCCAGCAGCTCTCGCAGGCGACTAGATCTTTACGAGCAGTACTTC
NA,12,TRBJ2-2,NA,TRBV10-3,CAISVDGRELFF,TGTGCCATCAGTGTTGATGGACGGGAGCTGTTTTTT
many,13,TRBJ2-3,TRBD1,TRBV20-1,CSAEQGAEDTQYF,TGCAGTGCAGAACAGGGGGCGGAGGATACGCAGTATTTT
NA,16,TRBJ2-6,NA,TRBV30,CAWGTAWGSGANVLTF,TGTGCCTGGGGGACGGCTTGGGGCTCTGGGGCCAACGTCCTGACTTTC
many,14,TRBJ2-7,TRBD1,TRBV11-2,CASSLNQGAGEQYF,TGTGCCAGCAGCTTAAATCAGGGGGCGGGGGAGCAGTACTTC
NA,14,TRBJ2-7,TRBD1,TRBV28,CASSLGQGLSEQYF,TGTGCCAGCAGTTTGGGACAGGGGCTCTCCGAGCAGTACTTC
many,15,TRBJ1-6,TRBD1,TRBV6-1,CASSIQGAGNSPLHF,TGTGCCAGCAGCATTCAGGGGGCGGGTAATTCACCCCTCCACTTT
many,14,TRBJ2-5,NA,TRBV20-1,CSATRPGAGETQYF,TGCAGTGCTACCCGGCCGGGGGCAGGGGAGACCCAGTACTTC
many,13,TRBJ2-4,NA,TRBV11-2,CASIWTPPDIQYF,TGTGCCAGCATCTGGACACCTCCCGACATTCAGTACTTC
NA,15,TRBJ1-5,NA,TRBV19,CASSILNWGNQPQHF,TGTGCCAGTAGTATCCTTAACTGGGGCAATCAGCCCCAGCATTTT
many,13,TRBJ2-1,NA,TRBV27,CASRPGPYNEQFF,TGTGCCAGCAGACCGGGGCCCTACAATGAGCAGTTCTTC
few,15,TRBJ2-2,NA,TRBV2,CASSEATAYTGELFF,TGTGCCAGCAGTGAAGCGACAGCTTACACCGGGGAGCTGTTTTTT
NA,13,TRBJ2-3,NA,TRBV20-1,CSAPGLPSDTQYF,TGCAGTGCCCCGGGACTTCCTTCAGATACGCAGTATTTT
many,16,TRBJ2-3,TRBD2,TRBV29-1,CSVVRASGILPDTQYF,TGCAGCGTTGTTAGGGCTAGCGGGATCCTCCCAGATACGCAGTATTTT
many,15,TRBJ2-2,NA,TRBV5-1,CASSRSGLDTGELFF,TGCGCCAGCAGCCGGTCGGGCCTCGACACCGGGGAGCTGTTTTTT
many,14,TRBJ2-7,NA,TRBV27,CASSPRGGSYEQYF,TGTGCCAGCAGTCCGCGGGGAGGCTCCTACGAGCAGTACTTC
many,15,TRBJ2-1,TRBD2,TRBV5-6,CASSLGGSYYNEQFF,TGTGCCAGCAGCTTGGGCGGGAGTTACTACAATGAGCAGTTCTTC
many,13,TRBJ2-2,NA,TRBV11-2,CAIRSEGTGELFF,TGTGCCATCAGGTCGGAGGGCACCGGGGAGCTGTTTTTT
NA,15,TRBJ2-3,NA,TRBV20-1,CSASPFAASTDTQYF,TGCAGTGCTAGCCCCTTTGCTGCTAGCACAGATACGCAGTATTTT
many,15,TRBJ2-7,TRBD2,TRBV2,CASTLEGLAGFEQYF,TGTGCCAGCACCCTAGAGGGGCTAGCGGGGTTCGAGCAGTACTTC
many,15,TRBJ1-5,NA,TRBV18,CASSPRTSSDQPQHF,TGTGCCAGCTCACCACGTACGTCGTCGGATCAGCCCCAGCATTTT
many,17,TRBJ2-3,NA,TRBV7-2,CASSLARRGPPTDTQYF,TGTGCCAGCAGCTTAGCGCGCCGGGGGCCACCCACAGATACGCAGTATTTT
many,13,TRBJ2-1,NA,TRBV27,CASSLDSLNEQFF,TGTGCCAGCAGTCTAGACAGCCTCAATGAGCAGTTCTTC
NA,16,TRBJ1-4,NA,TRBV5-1,CASCQSRLLAHEKLFF,TGCGCCAGCTGTCAGAGCAGGCTACTCGCCCACGAAAAACTGTTTTTT